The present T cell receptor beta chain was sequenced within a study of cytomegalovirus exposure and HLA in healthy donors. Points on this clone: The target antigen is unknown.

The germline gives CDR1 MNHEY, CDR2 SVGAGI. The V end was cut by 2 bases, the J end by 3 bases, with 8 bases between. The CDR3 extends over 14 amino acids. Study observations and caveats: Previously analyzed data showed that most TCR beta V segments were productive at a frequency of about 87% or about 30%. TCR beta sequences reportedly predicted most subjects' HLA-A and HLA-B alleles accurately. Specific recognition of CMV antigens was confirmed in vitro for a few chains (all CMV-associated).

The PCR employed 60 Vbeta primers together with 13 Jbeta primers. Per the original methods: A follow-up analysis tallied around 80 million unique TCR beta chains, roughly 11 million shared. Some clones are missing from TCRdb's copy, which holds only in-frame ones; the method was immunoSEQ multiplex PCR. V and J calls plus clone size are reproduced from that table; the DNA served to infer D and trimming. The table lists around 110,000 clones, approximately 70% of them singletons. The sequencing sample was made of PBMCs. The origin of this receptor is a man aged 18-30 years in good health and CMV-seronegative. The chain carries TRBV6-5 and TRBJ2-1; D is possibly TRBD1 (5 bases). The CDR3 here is CASSYDSRYNEQFF. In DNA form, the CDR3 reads TGTGCCAGCAGTTACGACAGCCGCTACAATGAGCAGTTCTTC.